The source of this TCR beta chain is a study of T cell responses to AZD1222 COVID-19 vaccine. Whole-study findings and limits: Donors skewed white British and female; clonal diversity was possibly underestimated.

The V gene's germline CDR1 is SGDLS and CDR2 YYNGEE. The CDR3 totals 14 residues. Trimming stripped 0 bases from V and 10 bases from J, with 11 bases between. The protocol was immunoSEQ multiplex PCR, while the TCRdb copy is restricted to in-frame clones and leaves out a portion. The table includes roughly 150,000 clones, 90% to 95% detected once. On this clone itself: Antigen unknown.

The receptor's source is an adult in good health. The chain uses TRBV9 and TRBJ1-6; D is unclear. This material consisted of peripheral blood, taken on day 0 of AZD1222 vaccination. Here the CDR3 reads CASSVAGGGSPLHF. The CDR3 region has the DNA TGTGCCAGCAGCGTAGCCGGCGGAGGGTCACCCCTCCACTTT.